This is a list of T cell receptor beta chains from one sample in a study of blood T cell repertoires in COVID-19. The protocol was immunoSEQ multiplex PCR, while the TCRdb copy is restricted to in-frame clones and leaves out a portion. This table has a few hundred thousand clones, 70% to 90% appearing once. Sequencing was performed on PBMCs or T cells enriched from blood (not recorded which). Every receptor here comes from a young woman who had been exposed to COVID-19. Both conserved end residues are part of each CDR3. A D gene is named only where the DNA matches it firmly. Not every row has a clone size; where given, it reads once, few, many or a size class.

CDR3 protein: CASSETGLAGWYEQYF; CDR3 DNA: TGTGCCAGCAGCGAGACGGGACTAGCGGGGTGGTACGAGCAGTACTTC; D gene: TRBD2; J gene: TRBJ2-7; V gene: TRBV9; clone size: .
CDR3 protein: CASSLQQGGPYEQYF; CDR3 DNA: TGTGCCAGCAGCTTGCAACAGGGCGGCCCCTACGAGCAGTACTTC; D gene: .; J gene: TRBJ2-7; V gene: TRBV7-6; clone size: .
CDR3 protein: CSVVGTVGMGYTF; CDR3 DNA: TGCAGCGTTGTAGGGACAGTCGGTATGGGCTACACCTTC; D gene: TRBD1; J gene: TRBJ1-2; V gene: TRBV29-1; clone size: .
CDR3 protein: CSASRGQPQHF; CDR3 DNA: TGCAGTGCTAGTAGGGGGCAGCCCCAGCATTTT; D gene: .; J gene: TRBJ1-5; V gene: TRBV20-1; clone size: .
CDR3 protein: CATSRVLGGAEPQHF; CDR3 DNA: TGTGCCACCAGCAGAGTCTTGGGGGGGGCTGAGCCCCAGCATTTT; D gene: .; J gene: TRBJ1-5; V gene: TRBV15; clone size: .
CDR3 protein: CASSAEASGRLSSYNEQFF; CDR3 DNA: TGCGCCAGCAGCGCCGAGGCTAGCGGGAGGTTGAGCTCCTACAATGAGCAGTTCTTC; D gene: TRBD2; J gene: TRBJ2-1; V gene: TRBV5-1; clone size: .
CDR3 protein: CASSRGLAGGRETQYF; CDR3 DNA: TGTGCCAGCAGCCGAGGACTAGCGGGGGGGCGAGAGACCCAGTACTTC; D gene: TRBD2; J gene: TRBJ2-5; V gene: TRBV3-1/TRBV3-2; clone size: .
CDR3 protein: CASSLDRFGNQPQHF; CDR3 DNA: TGTGCCAGCAGCCTAGACAGGTTTGGCAATCAGCCCCAGCATTTT; D gene: .; J gene: TRBJ1-5; V gene: TRBV6-5; clone size: .
CDR3 protein: CASTLGASSGANVLTF; CDR3 DNA: TGTGCCAGTACCCTAGGGGCTAGCTCTGGGGCCAACGTCCTGACTTTC; D gene: .; J gene: TRBJ2-6; V gene: TRBV19; clone size: .
CDR3 protein: CASSLALSYNEQFF; CDR3 DNA: TGTGCCAGCAGCTTAGCTCTTTCCTACAATGAGCAGTTCTTC; D gene: .; J gene: TRBJ2-1; V gene: TRBV7-8; clone size: .
CDR3 protein: CASIGQGAGEQYF; CDR3 DNA: TGTGCCAGCATAGGACAGGGGGCGGGGGAGCAGTACTTC; D gene: TRBD1; J gene: TRBJ2-7; V gene: TRBV2; clone size: once
CDR3 protein: CASGLGPGRSDEQFF; CDR3 DNA: TGTGCTAGTGGTTTGGGACCGGGGAGGTCAGATGAGCAGTTCTTC; D gene: .; J gene: TRBJ2-1; V gene: TRBV12-5; clone size: .
CDR3 protein: CASRTRMNSPLHF; CDR3 DNA: TGTGCCAGCCGGACACGGATGAATTCACCCCTCCACTTT; D gene: .; J gene: TRBJ1-6; V gene: TRBV5-6; clone size: once
CDR3 protein: CASSSRGLSDTQYF; CDR3 DNA: TGTGCCAGCAGTTCCAGGGGGCTTTCAGATACGCAGTATTTT; D gene: TRBD1; J gene: TRBJ2-3; V gene: TRBV27; clone size: .
CDR3 protein: CASSSGLAEKQFF; CDR3 DNA: TGTGCCAGCAGCTCGGGACTAGCAGAAAAGCAGTTCTTC; D gene: TRBD2; J gene: TRBJ2-1; V gene: TRBV7-2; clone size: .
CDR3 protein: CASSGTSRSTDTQYF; CDR3 DNA: TGTGCCAGTAGCGGGACTAGCCGGAGCACAGATACGCAGTATTTT; D gene: TRBD2; J gene: TRBJ2-3; V gene: TRBV19; clone size: .
CDR3 protein: CASSQGAGVETQYF; CDR3 DNA: TGTGCCAGCAGCCAAGGAGCGGGAGTCGAGACCCAGTACTTC; D gene: TRBD2; J gene: TRBJ2-5; V gene: TRBV3-1/TRBV3-2; clone size: .
CDR3 protein: CASSAGGIRNEKLFF; CDR3 DNA: TGTGCCAGCAGCGCTGGGGGGATACGAAATGAAAAACTGTTTTTT; D gene: .; J gene: TRBJ1-4; V gene: TRBV7-9; clone size: .
CDR3 protein: CSVWAGGETQYF; CDR3 DNA: TGCAGCGTTTGGGCAGGGGGAGAGACCCAGTACTTC; D gene: TRBD1; J gene: TRBJ2-5; V gene: TRBV29-1; clone size: once
CDR3 protein: CASSIVGAKQETQYF; CDR3 DNA: TGTGCCAGCAGCATCGTAGGGGCGAAACAAGAGACCCAGTACTTC; D gene: .; J gene: TRBJ2-5; V gene: TRBV5-4; clone size: .
CDR3 protein: CASRGDRDYGYTF; CDR3 DNA: TGCGCCAGCAGGGGAGACAGGGACTATGGCTACACCTTC; D gene: TRBD1; J gene: TRBJ1-2; V gene: TRBV10-1; clone size: .
CDR3 protein: CASHRETPLYEQYF; CDR3 DNA: TGTGCCAGCCACAGGGAAACGCCGCTCTACGAGCAGTACTTC; D gene: .; J gene: TRBJ2-7; V gene: TRBV6-7; clone size: .
CDR3 protein: CAISEDRVNQPQHF; CDR3 DNA: TGTGCCATCAGTGAGGACAGAGTAAATCAGCCCCAGCATTTT; D gene: .; J gene: TRBJ1-5; V gene: TRBV10-3; clone size: once
CDR3 protein: CASSLRGKPFF; CDR3 DNA: TGTGCCAGCAGTTTGCGAGGGAAGCCGTTTTTT; D gene: .; J gene: TRBJ1-4; V gene: TRBV28; clone size: .
CDR3 protein: CASSQAPGPGEKLFF; CDR3 DNA: TGCGCCAGCAGCCAAGCGCCGGGTCCTGGAGAAAAACTGTTTTTT; D gene: .; J gene: TRBJ1-4; V gene: TRBV4-1; clone size: once
CDR3 protein: CASSLGGGANTGELFF; CDR3 DNA: TGTGCCAGCAGCCTCGGGGGAGGCGCGAACACCGGGGAGCTGTTTTTT; D gene: .; J gene: TRBJ2-2; V gene: TRBV7-3; clone size: .
CDR3 protein: CASTLGRMGTEAFF; CDR3 DNA: TGTGCCAGTACCTTAGGGAGGATGGGAACTGAAGCTTTCTTT; D gene: .; J gene: TRBJ1-1; V gene: TRBV19; clone size: .
CDR3 protein: CASRGDRMHNSPLHF; CDR3 DNA: TGTGCCAGCAGGGGGGACAGAATGCATAATTCACCCCTCCACTTT; D gene: TRBD1; J gene: TRBJ1-6; V gene: TRBV7-8; clone size: once
CDR3 protein: CSVTSGTTGELFF; CDR3 DNA: TGCAGCGTTACTAGCGGGACCACCGGGGAGCTGTTTTTT; D gene: TRBD2; J gene: TRBJ2-2; V gene: TRBV29-1; clone size: .
CDR3 protein: CASSQGTGINTEAFF; CDR3 DNA: TGTGCCAGCAGCCAGGGGACAGGGATTAACACTGAAGCTTTCTTT; D gene: TRBD1; J gene: TRBJ1-1; V gene: TRBV27; clone size: .
CDR3 protein: CASSFFSGTDNSPLHF; CDR3 DNA: TGCGCCAGCAGCTTTTTCTCCGGGACAGATAATTCACCCCTCCACTTT; D gene: TRBD1; J gene: TRBJ1-6; V gene: TRBV5-1; clone size: .
CDR3 protein: CSVEDLNEKLFF; CDR3 DNA: TGCAGCGTCGAAGACCTTAATGAAAAACTGTTTTTT; D gene: .; J gene: TRBJ1-4; V gene: TRBV29-1; clone size: .
CDR3 protein: CASSSGGGTDTQYF; CDR3 DNA: TGTGCCAGCAGCTCTGGGGGGGGGACAGATACGCAGTATTTT; D gene: TRBD2; J gene: TRBJ2-3; V gene: TRBV7-2; clone size: .
CDR3 protein: CASSQDFRVSGNTIYF; CDR3 DNA: TGTGCCAGCAGCCAAGATTTCAGGGTCTCTGGAAACACCATATATTTT; D gene: .; J gene: TRBJ1-3; V gene: TRBV4-2; clone size: .
CDR3 protein: CASSLSGRGETQYF; CDR3 DNA: TGTGCCAGCAGCTTATCGGGCCGGGGGGAGACCCAGTACTTC; D gene: .; J gene: TRBJ2-5; V gene: TRBV7-8; clone size: once
CDR3 protein: CASSVKWLGAGGSEAFF; CDR3 DNA: TGTGCCAGCAGTGTCAAATGGCTTGGGGCAGGGGGGTCTGAAGCTTTCTTT; D gene: TRBD1; J gene: TRBJ1-1; V gene: TRBV6-1; clone size: .
CDR3 protein: CASSFRLAGGHEQFF; CDR3 DNA: TGTGCCAGCAGCTTCCGACTAGCGGGGGGGCATGAGCAGTTCTTC; D gene: TRBD2; J gene: TRBJ2-1; V gene: TRBV7-8; clone size: .
CDR3 protein: CACDPWGASGRQETQYF; CDR3 DNA: TGTGCCTGTGACCCATGGGGGGCTAGCGGCCGACAAGAGACCCAGTACTTC; D gene: .; J gene: TRBJ2-5; V gene: TRBV11-2; clone size: .
CDR3 protein: CASSIGGLNGYTF; CDR3 DNA: TGTGCCAGTAGTATCGGGGGTCTCAATGGCTACACCTTC; D gene: .; J gene: TRBJ1-2; V gene: TRBV19; clone size: .
CDR3 protein: CASSRTDRGFMNTEAFF; CDR3 DNA: TGTGCCAGCAGCCGGACAGACAGGGGTTTCATGAACACTGAAGCTTTCTTT; D gene: TRBD1; J gene: TRBJ1-1; V gene: TRBV14; clone size: .
CDR3 protein: CASMLDEQYF; CDR3 DNA: TGTGCCAGCATGCTAGACGAGCAGTACTTC; D gene: .; J gene: TRBJ2-7; V gene: TRBV2; clone size: once
CDR3 protein: CASSQTLGQGIQPQHF; CDR3 DNA: TGTGCCAGCAGCCAGACCCTAGGACAGGGAATTCAGCCCCAGCATTTT; D gene: TRBD1; J gene: TRBJ1-5; V gene: TRBV3-1/TRBV3-2; clone size: .
CDR3 protein: CASSLAGRAYEQYF; CDR3 DNA: TGTGCCAGTAGTTTGGCCGGCAGGGCCTACGAGCAGTACTTC; D gene: .; J gene: TRBJ2-7; V gene: TRBV19; clone size: .
CDR3 protein: CASSKGFMSSYEQYF; CDR3 DNA: TGTGCCAGCAGCAAAGGGTTCATGAGCTCCTACGAGCAGTACTTC; D gene: .; J gene: TRBJ2-7; V gene: TRBV21-1; clone size: .
CDR3 protein: CASSPRRDSTDTQYF; CDR3 DNA: TGTGCCAGCAGTCCGCGGAGGGATTCAACAGATACGCAGTATTTT; D gene: .; J gene: TRBJ2-3; V gene: TRBV6-5; clone size: once
CDR3 protein: CASNGQGTSTDTQYF; CDR3 DNA: TGTGCCAGCAACGGACAGGGGACAAGCACAGATACGCAGTATTTT; D gene: TRBD1; J gene: TRBJ2-3; V gene: TRBV2; clone size: once
CDR3 protein: CASSPERQSEAFF; CDR3 DNA: TGTGCCAGCTCACCAGAACGACAGAGCGAAGCTTTCTTT; D gene: .; J gene: TRBJ1-1; V gene: TRBV18; clone size: .
CDR3 protein: CASSSRRDKSYGYTF; CDR3 DNA: TGTGCCAGCAGTTCCCGCCGGGACAAGAGCTATGGCTACACCTTC; D gene: .; J gene: TRBJ1-2; V gene: TRBV6-5; clone size: .
CDR3 protein: CASSPTSGGAQETQYF; CDR3 DNA: TGCGCCAGCAGCCCGACTAGCGGGGGGGCCCAAGAGACCCAGTACTTC; D gene: TRBD2; J gene: TRBJ2-5; V gene: TRBV5-1; clone size: .
CDR3 protein: CASSLREIYSNQPQHF; CDR3 DNA: TGTGCCAGCAGCCTACGTGAGATTTATAGCAATCAGCCCCAGCATTTT; D gene: .; J gene: TRBJ1-5; V gene: TRBV7-8; clone size: .
CDR3 protein: CAWSLTASGGVRRGYTF; CDR3 DNA: TGTGCCTGGAGTTTGACGGCGTCAGGAGGGGTACGGAGGGGCTACACCTTC; D gene: .; J gene: TRBJ1-2; V gene: TRBV30; clone size: .
CDR3 protein: CASSLRVAKNIQYF; CDR3 DNA: TGTGCCAGCAGCCTCCGGGTAGCCAAAAACATTCAGTACTTC; D gene: .; J gene: TRBJ2-4; V gene: TRBV5-8; clone size: .
CDR3 protein: CASSYWTGGSTNEKLFF; CDR3 DNA: TGTGCCAGCAGCTACTGGACAGGGGGCTCAACTAATGAAAAACTGTTTTTT; D gene: TRBD1; J gene: TRBJ1-4; V gene: TRBV7-2; clone size: .
CDR3 protein: CAWSVRGLVTTNEKLFF; CDR3 DNA: TGTGCCTGGAGTGTGCGAGGTTTGGTTACAACTAATGAAAAACTGTTTTTT; D gene: .; J gene: TRBJ1-4; V gene: TRBV30; clone size: .
CDR3 protein: CASSPLPSGSLYEQYF; CDR3 DNA: TGTGCCAGCTCACCATTACCTAGCGGGAGTTTGTACGAGCAGTACTTC; D gene: TRBD2; J gene: TRBJ2-7; V gene: TRBV18; clone size: .